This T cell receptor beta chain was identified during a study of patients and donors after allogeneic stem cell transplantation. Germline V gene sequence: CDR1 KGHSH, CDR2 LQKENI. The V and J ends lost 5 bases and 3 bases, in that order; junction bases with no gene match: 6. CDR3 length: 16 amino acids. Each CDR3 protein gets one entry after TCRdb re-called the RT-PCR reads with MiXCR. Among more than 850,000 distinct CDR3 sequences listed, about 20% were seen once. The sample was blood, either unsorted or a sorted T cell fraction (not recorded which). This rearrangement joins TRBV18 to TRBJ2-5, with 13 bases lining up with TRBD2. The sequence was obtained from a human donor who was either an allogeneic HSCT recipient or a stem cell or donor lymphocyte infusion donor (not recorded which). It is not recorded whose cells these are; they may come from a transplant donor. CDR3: CASSFGLAGVEETQYF. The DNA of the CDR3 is TGTGCCAGCTCATTCGGACTAGCGGGAGTCGAAGAGACCCAGTACTTC.